The 26 T cell receptor beta chains below come from one sample, sequenced in a study of blood T cells in healthy people across ages. For the second PCR, which ran for about 6 to 11 cycles, a sample-barcoded 5' primer and a J-beta primer mix were used. TCRdb recomputed calls from the 5' RACE reads with MiXCR, one row per CDR3 protein. The data contain approximately 1.5 million distinct CDR3 sequences, roughly 30% of them singletons. Sequencing was done on a sample of blood. The source is a woman between 25 and 40 years old in good health.

This clonotype has more than one count but fewer than ten. V is TRBV24-1 and J is TRBJ2-5; 14 bases are a match to TRBD2. The length of the CDR3 is 16 residues. The J segment lost 4 bases and the V segment lost 4 bases, leaving 4 bases of the junction unmatched. Germline-derived CDR1 and CDR2 are KGHDR and SFDVKD. CDR3 coding DNA: TGTGCCACCAGTGAGGGCGGACTAGCGGGGGGAGAGACCCAGTACTTC. Translated: CATSEGGLAGGETQYF.

The chain carries TRBV2 and TRBJ2-7; tentative D call: TRBD2 (5 bases). This CDR3 spans 14 amino acids. V was clipped by 2 bases and J by 5 bases, with 13 bases between them. The germline gives CDR1 SNHLY, CDR2 FYNNEI. CDR3 sequence (DNA): TGTGCCAGCAGTGAAATTCTAGCCTCTAACGAGCAGTACTTC. It translates to CASSEILASNEQYF.

The chain carries TRBV4-1 and TRBJ2-5; D may be TRBD2 (5 bases). The J call could be wrong; TRBJ2-7 is a better fit for the DNA end. The V gene's germline CDR1 is MGHRA and CDR2 YSYEKL. The CDR3 contains 13 residues. The CDR3 loop is CASSQEPSLEQYF. The CDR3 DNA is TGCGCCAGCAGCCAAGAGCCTAGCCTCGAGCAGTACTTC.

This clonotype has just a few counts. This rearrangement joins TRBV10-3 to TRBJ1-2; TRBD1 matches 10 bases. The CDR3 extends over 16 amino acids. V shed 2 bases, J shed 9 bases, and the junction held 12 bases outside the gene matches. Germline CDR1 ENHRY, CDR2 SYGVKD. CDR3 amino acids: CAISEPQEGTGARYTF. DNA for the CDR3: TGTGCCATCAGTGAGCCCCAGGAAGGGACAGGGGCCCGCTACACCTTC.

In this sample, this clonotype turned up many times. The genes are TRBV9 and TRBJ2-5; D not resolved. The CDR3 extends over 12 amino acids. V lost 0 bases and J 5 bases, leaving 5 bases between the germline ends. CDR1 SGDLS and CDR2 YYNGEE come from the germline V gene. The CDR3 nucleotides are TGTGCCAGCAGCGTAGCTGAGGAGACCCAGTACTTC. Amino acids: CASSVAEETQYF.

This clonotype was observed at least ten times. This chain uses TRBV7-3 with TRBJ2-7; D is unresolved. Germline CDR1 SGHTA, CDR2 FQGTGA. The CDR3 contains 13 residues. Trimming took 0 bases from V and 4 from J, leaving 7 bases between them. CDR3 in DNA: TGTGCCAGCAGCTTAACTAGCAAGTACGAGCAGTACTTC. This translates into CASSLTSKYEQYF.

The CDR3 is CASSRMGVSTYEQYF. DNA for the CDR3: TGTGCCAGCAGCCGTATGGGCGTAAGTACCTACGAGCAGTACTTC. The chain has TRBV28 and TRBJ2-5; D call uncertain. Near its end, the DNA agrees better with TRBJ2-7, so the J call may be wrong. The CDR3 totals 15 residues. The V gene's germline CDR1 is MDHEN and CDR2 SYDVKM.

This clonotype appeared a few times. The chain links TRBV13 to TRBJ1-4, with 8 bases identical to TRBD1. Unmatched junction bases numbered 5, after V lost 5 bases and J lost 6 bases. This CDR3 spans 14 amino acids. Germline V gene sequence: CDR1 PRHDT, CDR2 FYEKMQ (reference sequence). The CDR3 region has the DNA TGTGCCAGCAGCCTCAAGGACAGGGATGAAAAACTGTTTTTT. This translates into CASSLKDRDEKLFF.

This chain uses TRBV7-6 with TRBJ2-7; 7 bases line up with TRBD1. The CDR3 is 15 residues long. Germline-derived CDR1 and CDR2 are SGHVS and FNYEAQ. V lost 5 bases to trimming and J lost 3 bases; unmatched junction nucleotides: 10. DNA for the CDR3: TGTGCCAGCAGCCTTGAGGGGGCGGCTCTCTACGAGCAGTACTTC. As protein: CASSLEGAALYEQYF.

The genes are TRBV2 and TRBJ2-7; weak D call: TRBD1 (5 bases). From germline, CDR1 is SNHLY and CDR2 FYNNEI. This CDR3 is 14 amino acids long. V lost 8 bases and J lost 7, with 21 bases in between. This CDR3 reads CASQRQGGVGEQYF. The DNA for the CDR3 is TGTGCCAGCCAGAGGCAGGGTGGAGTCGGGGAGCAGTACTTC.

This clonotype was detected a few times. V and J are TRBV6-1 and TRBJ2-7; unclear D gene. Trimming pared 1 base from V and 0 bases from J, leaving 16 bases between. The CDR3 sequence is 17 residues long. Looked up from germline, CDR1 is MNHNS and CDR2 is SASEGT. CDR3 coding DNA: TGTGCCAGCAGTGAAGGTAGTCCGACCTTATTCTCCTACGAGCAGTACTTC. The encoded protein is CASSEGSPTLFSYEQYF.

This clonotype was found once. The CDR3 DNA follows: TGTGCCAGCAGTCCTTGGGGGAGTCCGTCCTACAATGAGCAGTTCTTC. It translates to CASSPWGSPSYNEQFF. V is TRBV6-5 and J is TRBJ2-1; TRBD1 or TRBD2 may be the D gene (5 bases each). Germline V CDR1 and CDR2: MNHEY, SVGAGI. This CDR3 comprises 16 residues. V was pared by 5 bases and J by 1 base, with 15 bases between.

J is TRBJ2-1 and V is TRBV20-1; 11 positions agree with TRBD2. Germline V gene sequence: CDR1 DFQATT, CDR2 SNEGSKA (reference sequence). V lost 8 bases to trimming and J lost 3 bases; unmatched junction nucleotides: 9. The CDR3 length is 15 residues. CDR3 region: CSQIAGGAYYNEQFF. The CDR3 DNA follows: TGCAGTCAAATAGCGGGGGGGGCTTACTACAATGAGCAGTTCTTC.

There are many counts of this clonotype. The J gene is TRBJ2-1, the V gene TRBV4-2, with 8 bases lining up with TRBD2. The CDR3 has 16 amino acids. The trim removed 0 bases at V and 2 bases at J, leaving 3 bases unmatched. The V gene's germline CDR1 is LGHNA and CDR2 YNFKEQ. The CDR3 DNA reads as TGTGCCAGCAGCCAAGAGGGCGGGGGGCCCTACAATGAGCAGTTCTTC. Translating it yields CASSQEGGGPYNEQFF.

This clonotype was counted only a few times. The V and J genes are TRBV5-8 and TRBJ2-1, with TRBD2 matching over 7 bases. Trimming removed 4 bases from V and 0 bases from J; junction bases left unmatched: 7. The CDR3 is made up of 16 amino acids. The germline CDR1 and CDR2 sequences are SGHTS and YDEGEE. CDR3 nucleotides: TGTGCCAGCAGCCTCGTAGCGGGCGTCTCCTACAATGAGCAGTTCTTC. Amino acids: CASSLVAGVSYNEQFF.

The chain employs TRBV7-2 and TRBJ2-4, with TRBD2 matching 8 bases. The CDR3 spans 14 residues. The germline V gene encodes CDR1 SGHTA and CDR2 FQGNSA. The V and J ends lost 5 bases and 9 bases, in that order; junction bases with no gene match: 9. CDR3 sequence: CASSLSGGEGIQYF. Written as DNA, the CDR3 is TGTGCCAGCAGCCTCAGCGGGGGCGAGGGCATTCAGTACTTC. The variable domain in full, completed from reference TRBV7-2 and TRBJ2-4, reads GAGVSQSPSNKVTEKGKDVELRCDPISGHTALYWYRQSLGQGLEFLIYFQGNSAPDKSGLPSDRFSAERTGGSVSTLTIQRTQQEDSAVYLCASSLSGGEGIQYFGAGTRLSVL.

This chain uses TRBV14 with TRBJ2-5; TRBD1 matches 7 bases. J gave up 0 bases and V 0 bases, and 7 bases lay outside the gene matches. The germline V gene encodes CDR1 SGHDN and CDR2 FVKESK. The CDR3 is made up of 17 amino acids. In DNA form, the CDR3 reads TGTGCCAGCAGCCAAGATCCGGACAGGTCGTACCAAGAGACCCAGTACTTC. It yields the protein CASSQDPDRSYQETQYF.

This chain links TRBV28 with TRBJ2-5; 8 nucleotides match TRBD2. V gave up 6 bases and J gave up 5 bases; unmatched junction bases: 8. The CDR3 spans 14 residues. Germline CDR1 and CDR2: MDHEN and SYDVKM. CDR3 nucleotides: TGTGCCAGCAGCACCGGGACTAGAGACGAGACCCAGTACTTC. It specifies CASSTGTRDETQYF.

This clonotype appeared a few times. V and J are TRBV3-1 and TRBJ2-5; D unresolved. The CDR3 contains 14 residues. V was cut by 1 base and J by 5 bases, with 11 bases left in between. From germline, CDR1 is LGHDT and CDR2 YNNKEL (reference sequence). The CDR3 here is CASSQGRWAETQYF. Written as DNA, the CDR3 is TGTGCCAGCAGCCAAGGGCGGTGGGCGGAGACCCAGTACTTC.

The rearrangement joins TRBV7-9 to TRBJ1-1, with 7 nucleotides matching TRBD1. Germline V CDR1 and CDR2: SEHNR, FQNEAQ (reference sequence). This CDR3 has 13 residues. V was clipped by 10 bases and J by 1 base; unmatched bases: 6. In DNA, the CDR3 is TGTGCCAACGTCACAGGGGCGAACACTGAAGCTTTCTTT. Its protein is CANVTGANTEAFF.

This chain links TRBV9 with TRBJ2-6; no clear D. V lost 2 bases to trimming and J lost 2 bases, with 11 bases between them. The CDR3 is 16 residues long. Germline CDR1 reads SGDLS; CDR2 reads YYNGEE. The chain's CDR3 is CASSVPKGTGANVLTF. As DNA, the CDR3 is TGTGCCAGCAGCGTCCCGAAAGGCACTGGGGCCAACGTCCTGACTTTC.

V usage is TRBV20-1 and J usage is TRBJ2-3; D is unresolved. The V gene's germline CDR1 is DFQATT and CDR2 SNEGSKA (reference sequence). This CDR3 has 16 amino acids. The germline V and J ends were trimmed by 0 bases and 0 bases, with 13 bases remaining between them. CDR3 sequence: CSARDVKIPSTDTQYF. The CDR3 nucleotides read TGCAGTGCTAGAGATGTAAAGATTCCTAGCACAGATACGCAGTATTTT.

This clonotype was counted ten times or more. A junction end diverges from the germline sequence, so it may reflect a read error. V and J are TRBV11-2 and TRBJ2-7, with 8 bases that match TRBD1. Germline V lookup: CDR1 SGHAT, CDR2 FQNNGV. The CDR3 spans 13 residues. The CDR3 DNA sequence: TGCGCCAGCAGCCTGAACAGGGGGTACGAGCAGTACTTC. Its translation: CASSLNRGYEQYF.

The rearrangement uses TRBV5-1 and TRBJ2-1; 7 bases fit TRBD1. J gave up 4 bases and V 4 bases, and 11 bases lay outside the gene matches. This CDR3 has 16 amino acids. CDR1 SGHRS and CDR2 YFSETQ come from the germline V gene. In DNA, the CDR3 is TGCGCCAGCAGCAGGGATCCGGGACAGAAATACAATGAGCAGTTCTTC. Translation gives CASSRDPGQKYNEQFF.

The chain recombines TRBV5-6 with TRBJ2-3, with 9 nucleotides matching TRBD2. V gave up 2 bases and J gave up 6 bases; unmatched junction bases: 7. Germline CDR1 and CDR2: SGHDT and YYEEEE. The CDR3 sequence is 15 residues long. DNA for the CDR3: TGTGCCAGCAGCTTTCCAGCGGGGGGATATGATACGCAGTATTTT. Translation gives CASSFPAGGYDTQYF.

The chain recombines TRBV27 with TRBJ2-7; TRBD1 aligns across 7 bases. The end of the DNA is better explained by TRBJ2-5, so the J call may be wrong. The V gene's germline CDR1 is MNHEY and CDR2 SMNVEV (reference sequence). The CDR3 totals 13 residues. The CDR3 DNA sequence: TGTGCCAGCAGGGGAGACAGGGCGGAGACCCAGTACTTC. Its translation is CASRGDRAETQYF.